These 26 T cell receptor beta chains were sequenced from one sample in a study of T cells after somatic rescue of genetic block. TCRdb's copy holds only in-frame clones and misses some; the assay was immunoSEQ multiplex PCR. Of about 72,000 clones in the sample, approximately 91% are singletons; the top ten hold approximately 3%. The sample comprised peripheral blood mononuclear cells (PBMCs). These receptors all stem from a man aged 30-40 years.

The V call is TRBV7-9, the J call TRBJ2-7, with D possibly TRBD2 on 5 matching bases. The CDR3 extends over 13 amino acids. Germline values: CDR1 SEHNR, CDR2 FQNEAQ (reference sequence). V dropped 1 base and J dropped 6 bases, with 10 bases sitting between them. The CDR3 region has the DNA TGTGCCAGCAGCTTAGTAGCTAGCTCCGAGCAGTACTTC. It translates to CASSLVASSEQYF.

This sequence joins TRBV9 and TRBJ2-2; D may correspond to TRBD1 or TRBD2 (5 bases each). This CDR3 is 15 amino acids long. V lost 0 bases and J lost 2, with 8 bases in between. Germline CDR1 reads SGDLS; CDR2 reads YYNGEE. DNA for the CDR3: TGTGCCAGCAGCGTAGGTGGGGGAAACACCGGGGAGCTGTTTTTT. It specifies CASSVGGGNTGELFF.

The chain uses TRBV6-6 and TRBJ1-1, with D hard to call. The V end lost 6 bases, the J end lost 2 bases, and 7 bases lay between the germline ends. Germline V gene data show CDR1 as MNHNY and CDR2 as SVGAGI (reference sequence). This CDR3 region has 12 residues. The CDR3 reads CASRPYNTEAFF. The DNA of the CDR3 is TGTGCCAGCAGGCCTTATAACACTGAAGCTTTCTTT.

This clone was counted a few times. The CDR3 loop is CASSYSWDGTDQPQHF. The CDR3 DNA reads TGTGCCAGCAGTTACTCTTGGGACGGAACTGATCAGCCCCAGCATTTT. V gene TRBV6-5 combines with J gene TRBJ1-5; maybe TRBD1 (5 bases). The CDR3 consists of 16 residues. The germline V and J ends were trimmed by 0 bases and 5 bases, with 14 bases remaining between them. CDR1 MNHEY and CDR2 SVGAGI come from the germline V gene.

The chain carries TRBV5-1 and TRBJ1-4; D unclear. The CDR3 has 13 residues. Trimming left V 4 bases short and J 3 bases short, with 7 bases between. Germline V lookup: CDR1 SGHRS, CDR2 YFSETQ. The CDR3 sequence is CASSRAANEKLFF. The DNA of the CDR3 is TGCGCCAGCAGCCGGGCAGCTAATGAAAAACTGTTTTTT.

This clone was observed a single time. CDR3: CASSLGVNEQFF. CDR3 in DNA: TGTGCCAGCAGCTTGGGGGTCAATGAGCAGTTCTTC. This chain connects TRBV7-9 to TRBJ2-1; possibly TRBD1 or TRBD2 for D (5 bases each). Germline-derived CDR1 and CDR2 are SEHNR and FQNEAQ (reference sequence). The V and J ends lost 3 bases and 6 bases respectively, with 6 bases between them. CDR3 length: 12 amino acids.

This clone was counted a single time. CDR3 in amino acids: CASSELGREGEKLFF. The CDR3 DNA sequence: TGTGCCAGCAGTGAACTCGGGAGGGAAGGCGAAAAACTGTTTTTT. This chain joins TRBV25-1 and TRBJ1-4; no reliable D call. The CDR3 extends over 15 amino acids. The germline gives CDR1 MGHDK, CDR2 SYGVNS. Trimming left V 2 bases short and J 8 bases short, with 15 bases between.

This chain uses TRBV6-5 with TRBJ2-2; TRBD1 aligns across 9 bases. After removal of 6 bases from V and 1 base from J, the junction contained 3 bases not matched to a gene. Germline CDR1 is MNHEY and CDR2 is SVGAGI. CDR3 length: 15 amino acids. DNA for the CDR3: TGTGCCAGCAGACCGGACAGGGGGAACACCGGGGAGCTGTTTTTT. The encoded protein is CASRPDRGNTGELFF.

The chain carries TRBV2 and TRBJ2-7, with 7 positions matching TRBD1. CDR3 length: 13 amino acids. V trimming: 6 bases; J trimming: 6 bases; junction bases outside the gene matches: 8. CDR1 and CDR2 from the germline V gene are SNHLY and FYNNEI. Here the CDR3 DNA reads TGTGCCAGCAGATCGGATGCAGGGGGCGAGCAGTACTTC. It codes for CASRSDAGGEQYF.

The CDR3 region is CASLGGTTDTQYF. Here the CDR3 DNA reads TGCGCCAGCTTGGGGGGGACCACAGATACGCAGTATTTT. The rearrangement joins TRBV5-1 to TRBJ2-3; the match to TRBD2 covers 7 bases. Germline loops: CDR1 SGHRS, CDR2 YFSETQ. The V segment lost 7 bases and the J segment 2 bases; nucleotides outside the gene matches: 4. The length of the CDR3 is 13 residues. Full variable domain (remainder filled in from reference TRBV5-1 and TRBJ2-3): KAGVTQTPRYLIKTRGQQVTLSCSPISGHRSVSWYQQTPGQGLQFLFEYFSETQRNKGNFPGRFSGRQFSNSRSEMNVSTLELGDSALYLCASLGGTTDTQYFGPGTRLTVL.

In its sample, this clone was seen once. The chain combines TRBV11-3 with TRBJ2-7; no reliable D call. Germline V gene lookup returns CDR1 SGHNT and CDR2 YENEEA. The CDR3 contains 14 residues. The germline V and J ends were trimmed by 5 bases and 1 base, with 12 bases remaining between them. CDR3 protein: CASSPAASSYEQYF. The CDR3 DNA sequence: TGTGCCAGCAGCCCGGCGGCTAGTTCCTACGAGCAGTACTTC.

A single count supports this clone. The chain uses TRBV9 and TRBJ2-5, with D perhaps matching TRBD2 (6 bases). Between the trimmed V and J ends, which lost 4 bases and 1 base, there was a span of 14 bases. This CDR3 has 15 residues. Germline V gene lookup returns CDR1 SGDLS and CDR2 YYNGEE. This CDR3 is CASSLGLNGQETQYF. In DNA, the CDR3 is TGTGCCAGCAGCCTGGGACTCAACGGCCAAGAGACCCAGTACTTC.

This chain uses TRBV2 with TRBJ2-3; D is tentatively TRBD1 or TRBD2 (6 bases each). The CDR3 is 13 residues long. CDR1 and CDR2 (germline): SNHLY, FYNNEI. V lost 7 bases to trimming and J lost 2 bases, with 10 bases between them. The CDR3 here is CASTGEATDTQYF. In DNA form, the CDR3 reads TGTGCCAGCACAGGGGAGGCCACAGATACGCAGTATTTT.

This clone was recorded a few times. The chain couples TRBV7-9 to TRBJ1-4; 8 positions match TRBD1. Trimming removed 5 bases from V and 13 bases from J; junction bases left unmatched: 15. This CDR3 comprises 15 residues. Germline CDR1 is SEHNR and CDR2 is FQNEAQ (reference sequence). Here the CDR3 reads CASSQARDRGEGLFF. In DNA form, the CDR3 reads TGTGCCAGCAGCCAAGCCAGAGACAGGGGAGAGGGACTGTTTTTT.

This clone was observed a handful of times. The chain couples TRBV6-5 to TRBJ1-5; D not certain. The V end lost 6 bases, the J end lost 3 bases, and 15 bases lay between the germline ends. Germline V gives CDR1 MNHEY, CDR2 SVGAGI. The CDR3 runs to 15 residues. The CDR3 DNA sequence: TGTGCCAGCAGGCCGCCGGGTGGTCCCAATCAGCCCCAGCATTTT. Protein: CASRPPGGPNQPQHF.

The rearrangement uses TRBV27 and TRBJ2-2; D uncertain. V lost 2 bases and J lost 5, with 9 bases in between. From germline, CDR1 is MNHEY and CDR2 SMNVEV (reference sequence). This CDR3 comprises 14 residues. In DNA form, the CDR3 reads TGTGCCAGCAGTTTAGGAGTCCGGACCGGGGAGCTGTTTTTT. Translated: CASSLGVRTGELFF.

The table lists this clone with a few counts. This CDR3 reads CASSPGPRSYEQYF. The CDR3 DNA is TGTGCCAGCAGTCCCGGGCCACGCTCCTACGAGCAGTACTTC. The chain carries TRBV6-1 and TRBJ2-7; D is unclear. This CDR3 is 14 amino acids long. Germline V gives CDR1 MNHNS, CDR2 SASEGT. Deletions cut 5 bases from V and 0 bases from J, with 11 bases between.

This clone came up once. The genes are TRBV6-1 and TRBJ1-5, with TRBD1 as a possible D gene (6 bases). V dropped 6 bases and J dropped 4 bases, with 16 bases sitting between them. This CDR3 contains 15 residues. Germline V gene lookup returns CDR1 MNHNS and CDR2 SASEGT. For the CDR3, the DNA is TGTGCCAGCAGGACCCTCCGGGACACAAATCAGCCCCAGCATTTT. This translates into CASRTLRDTNQPQHF.

This chain links TRBV5-1 with TRBJ2-2, with 9 bases aligning to TRBD1. Germline V gene lookup returns CDR1 SGHRS and CDR2 YFSETQ. The CDR3 runs to 15 residues. Trimming cost V 0 bases and J 4 bases; bases outside gene matches: 1. CDR3 protein: CASSLATGGTGELFF. CDR3 bases: TGCGCCAGCAGCTTGGCGACAGGGGGCACCGGGGAGCTGTTTTTT.

V is TRBV27 and J is TRBJ1-5, with D hard to call. Per germline, CDR1 MNHEY and CDR2 SMNVEV (reference sequence). V dropped 4 bases and J dropped 2 bases, with 9 bases sitting between them. The CDR3 loop spans 14 amino acids. The CDR3 nucleotides are TGTGCCAGCAGTTCGAGCATACGCAATCAGCCCCAGCATTTT. Protein sequence: CASSSSIRNQPQHF.

The chain combines TRBV19 with TRBJ1-5; 10 bases fit TRBD1. The CDR3 has 17 amino acids. The ends lost 6 bases at V and 2 bases at J; junction bases unmatched: 10. The germline CDR1 and CDR2 sequences are LNHDA and SQIVND (reference sequence). CDR3 DNA sequence: TGTGCCAGTAGCCGGACAGGGGGTGGTATGGGCAATCAGCCCCAGCATTTT. Amino acid sequence: CASSRTGGGMGNQPQHF.

This CDR3 is CASSFGGYNEQFF. The CDR3 nucleotides are TGTGCCAGCAGTTTCGGGGGATACAATGAGCAGTTCTTC. The chain carries TRBV27 and TRBJ2-1; maybe TRBD2 (6 bases). V was trimmed by 3 bases and J by 4 bases, leaving 7 bases between them. Per germline, CDR1 MNHEY and CDR2 SMNVEV (reference sequence). This CDR3 comprises 13 residues.

V usage is TRBV7-9 and J usage is TRBJ2-7; 8 positions agree with TRBD1. The V segment lost 4 bases and the J segment 3 bases; nucleotides outside the gene matches: 11. Germline lookup yields CDR1 SEHNR and CDR2 FQNEAQ (reference sequence). The CDR3 extends over 16 amino acids. The CDR3 DNA sequence: TGTGCCAGCAGCTCCCTAGAGACAGGGGTGGTCTACGAGCAGTACTTC. The encoded protein is CASSSLETGVVYEQYF.

CDR3 in amino acids: CASSSAGDYNEQFF. As DNA, the CDR3 is TGTGCCAGCAGTTCGGCAGGGGACTACAATGAGCAGTTCTTC. The V and J genes are TRBV27 and TRBJ2-1, with D perhaps matching TRBD1 (6 bases). V was shortened by 4 bases and J by 3 bases, with 10 bases between the two germline ends. The CDR3 runs to 14 residues. The germline V gene encodes CDR1 MNHEY and CDR2 SMNVEV (reference sequence).

The V call is TRBV18, the J call TRBJ1-5; D call uncertain. The V gene's germline CDR1 is KGHSH and CDR2 LQKENI. Trimming cost V 3 bases and J 4 bases, with 13 bases left between them. The CDR3 is made up of 15 amino acids. The CDR3 sequence is CASSPDSASNQPQHF. CDR3 nucleotides: TGTGCCAGCTCACCGGATTCGGCGAGTAATCAGCCCCAGCATTTT.

This chain joins TRBV6-5 and TRBJ2-7; tentative D call: TRBD1 (5 bases). Germline V CDR1 and CDR2: MNHEY, SVGAGI. This CDR3 has 12 residues. Trimming pared 4 bases from V and 5 bases from J, leaving 9 bases between. CDR3 protein: CASSFTGHEQYF. CDR3 nucleotides: TGTGCCAGCAGTTTTACAGGCCACGAGCAGTACTTC.